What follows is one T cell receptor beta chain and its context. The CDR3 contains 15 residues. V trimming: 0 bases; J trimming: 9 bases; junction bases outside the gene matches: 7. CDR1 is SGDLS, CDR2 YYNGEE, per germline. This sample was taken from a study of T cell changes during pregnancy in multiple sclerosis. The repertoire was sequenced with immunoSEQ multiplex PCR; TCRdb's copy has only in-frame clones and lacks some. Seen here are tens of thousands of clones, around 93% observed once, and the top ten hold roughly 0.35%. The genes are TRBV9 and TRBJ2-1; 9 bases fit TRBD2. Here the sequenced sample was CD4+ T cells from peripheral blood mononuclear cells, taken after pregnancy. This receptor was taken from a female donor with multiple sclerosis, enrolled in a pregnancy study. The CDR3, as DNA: TGTGCCAGCAGCGTAGCTAGCGGGGCAGGGAGTGAGCAGTTCTTC. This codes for CASSVASGAGSEQFF.